This TCR beta chain was sequenced in a study of cytomegalovirus exposure and HLA in healthy donors. Study summary: The same platform used for the 650 to 850 first-cohort repertoires was also used for the approximately 120 validation repertoires, as a later analysis reported. General study points: The authors confirmed in vitro that a few CMV-associated chains were specific for CMV antigens. Cytomegalovirus-associated status was assigned to around 160 TCR beta chains. Reports indicated that the classifier achieved high specificity and sensitivity in diagnosing cytomegalovirus status.

Libraries were prepared by immunoSEQ multiplex PCR; TCRdb keeps only in-frame clonotypes and omits some of them. The data contain 350,000 or so clones, approximately 90% of them singletons. Details on this clone: What it recognizes is unknown.

V was clipped by 5 bases and J by 6 bases; unmatched bases: 10. The CDR3 consists of 14 residues. Germline assignment: CDR1 MRHNA and CDR2 SNTAGT. The chain carries TRBV6-4 and TRBJ2-7, with 7 nucleotides matching TRBD1. Sequenced input: PBMCs. This TCR was recovered from a woman aged 18-29 years in good health and CMV-seronegative. The CDR3 is CASSILGTASEQYF. Here the CDR3 DNA reads TGTGCCAGCAGTATCCTGGGGACAGCCTCCGAGCAGTACTTC.